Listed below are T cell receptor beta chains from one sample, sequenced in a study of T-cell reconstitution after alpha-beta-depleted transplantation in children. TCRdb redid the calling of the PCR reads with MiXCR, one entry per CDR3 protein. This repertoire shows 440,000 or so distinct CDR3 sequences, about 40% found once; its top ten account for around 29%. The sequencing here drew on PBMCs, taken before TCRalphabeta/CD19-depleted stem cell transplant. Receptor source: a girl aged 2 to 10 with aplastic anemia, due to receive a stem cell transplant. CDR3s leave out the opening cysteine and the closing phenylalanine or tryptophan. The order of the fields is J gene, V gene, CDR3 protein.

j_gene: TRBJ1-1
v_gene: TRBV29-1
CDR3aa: SVETPVPNTEAF

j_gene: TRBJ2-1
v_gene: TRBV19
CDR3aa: ASSPQSTSGYSYNEQF

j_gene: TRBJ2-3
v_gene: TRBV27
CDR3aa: ASSLRSGLAGDLDTQY

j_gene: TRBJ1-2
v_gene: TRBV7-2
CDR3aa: ASSLNYRNGYGYT

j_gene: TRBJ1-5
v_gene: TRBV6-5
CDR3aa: ASSSGGPQPQH

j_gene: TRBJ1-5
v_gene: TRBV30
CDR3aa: AWSVRGNQPQH

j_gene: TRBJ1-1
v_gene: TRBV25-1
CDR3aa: ASSTSGLNTEAF

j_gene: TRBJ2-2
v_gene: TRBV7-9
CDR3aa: ASSLILTGATTGELF

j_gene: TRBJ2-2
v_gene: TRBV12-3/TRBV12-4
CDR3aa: ASSLSGGNTGELF

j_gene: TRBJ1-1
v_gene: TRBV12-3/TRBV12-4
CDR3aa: ASSVEIMNTEAI

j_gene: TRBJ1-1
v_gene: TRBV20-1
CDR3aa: SARDPRQANTEAF

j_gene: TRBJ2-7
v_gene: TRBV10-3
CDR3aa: AISVSTGSSGYEQY

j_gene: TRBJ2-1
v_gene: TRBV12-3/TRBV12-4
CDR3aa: ASSRTMNSEQF

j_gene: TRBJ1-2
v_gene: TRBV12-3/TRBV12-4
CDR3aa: ASSLRTGINYGYT

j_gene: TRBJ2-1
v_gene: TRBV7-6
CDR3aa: ASSLGSGLAGDEQF

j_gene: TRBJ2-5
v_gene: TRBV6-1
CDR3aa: ASSGLSGTPGETQY

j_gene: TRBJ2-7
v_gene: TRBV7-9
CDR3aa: ATSPGDKPYEQY

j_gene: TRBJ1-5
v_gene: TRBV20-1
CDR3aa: SARKVSGGPTSQH

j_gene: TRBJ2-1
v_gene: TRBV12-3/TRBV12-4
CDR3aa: ASSPPGTSGNNEQF

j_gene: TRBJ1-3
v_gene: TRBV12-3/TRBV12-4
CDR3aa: ASSEQNTGNTIY

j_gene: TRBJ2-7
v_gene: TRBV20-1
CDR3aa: SARDLDRGSYEQY

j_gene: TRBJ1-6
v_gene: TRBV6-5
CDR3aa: ASSSGQGVWNSPLH

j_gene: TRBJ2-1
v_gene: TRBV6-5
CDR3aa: ASSSGTSGSSENEQF

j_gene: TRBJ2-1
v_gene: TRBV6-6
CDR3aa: AEGGGNEQF

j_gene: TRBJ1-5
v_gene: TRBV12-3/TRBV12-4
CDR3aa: ASSPPGQGASQPQH

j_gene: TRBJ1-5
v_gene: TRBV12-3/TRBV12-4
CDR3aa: ASSWGSQPQH

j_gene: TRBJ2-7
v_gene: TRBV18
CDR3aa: ASSPDTSGEQY

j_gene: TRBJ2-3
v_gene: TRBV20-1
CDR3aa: SARGVAGVWTDTQY

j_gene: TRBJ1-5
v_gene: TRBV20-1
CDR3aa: SAKDREQPQH

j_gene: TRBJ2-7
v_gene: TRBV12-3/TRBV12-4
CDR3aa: ASSLRGVSYEQY

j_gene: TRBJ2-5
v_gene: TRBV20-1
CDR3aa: SASPTAETQY

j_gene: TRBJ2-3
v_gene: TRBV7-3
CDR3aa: ASGGPAERGLAGGSDTQY

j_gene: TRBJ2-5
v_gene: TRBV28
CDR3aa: ASSLVGGTGGETQY

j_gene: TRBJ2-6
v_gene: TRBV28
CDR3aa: ASTTHSGANVLT

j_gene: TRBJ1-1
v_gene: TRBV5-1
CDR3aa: ASSLQAAGDTEAF

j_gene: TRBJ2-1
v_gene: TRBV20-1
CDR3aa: SAQNRAPYNEQF

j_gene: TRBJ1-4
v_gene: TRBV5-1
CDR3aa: ASSLAPLAKEKLF

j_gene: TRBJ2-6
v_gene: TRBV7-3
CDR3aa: ASSRPGRGANVLT

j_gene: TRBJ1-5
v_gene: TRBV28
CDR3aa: ASSLTGESNQPQH

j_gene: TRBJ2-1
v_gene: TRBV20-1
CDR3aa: SAMRAGEVNEQF

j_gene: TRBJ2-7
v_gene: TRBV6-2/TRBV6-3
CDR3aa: ASSYSTTYEQY

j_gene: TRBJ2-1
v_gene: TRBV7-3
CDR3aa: ASSPTLLAGKPMGDEQF